A selection of T cell receptor beta chains follows, all from one sample in a study of T-cell reconstitution after alpha-beta-depleted transplantation in children. TCRdb reanalysed the PCR reads using MiXCR and keeps one entry per CDR3 protein. The data contain 200,000 to 250,000 distinct CDR3 sequences, approximately 6.9% of them singletons. The material sequenced was PBMCs, taken before TCRalphabeta/CD19-depleted stem cell transplant. Receptors originate from a boy aged 2-9 years with acute lymphoblastic leukemia, due to receive a stem cell transplant. CDR3s include the opening cysteine and the closing phenylalanine or tryptophan.

v_call	cdr3_length	cdr3_aa
TRBV11-2	15	CASSLVLGNSYEQYF
TRBV20-1	15	CSARDFSGRVDTQYF
TRBV12-3/TRBV12-4	15	CASSLIGTASYEQYF
TRBV7-2	14	CASSLVGDLSEAFF
TRBV12-3/TRBV12-4	15	CASRPSGGPQETQYF
TRBV24-1	16	CATSAPEGWAYNEQFF
TRBV28	15	CASSPFGGKQETQYF
TRBV7-8	16	CASSLSTGGDIYGYTF
TRBV28	15	CASSFRLAGGGEQYF
TRBV4-3	16	CASSPRTIPGNQPQHF
TRBV5-4	18	CASSLARRDRVINQPQHF
TRBV15	15	CATSRPGGKYYEQYF
TRBV20-1	16	CSARDFGDPDTGELFF
TRBV5-1	16	CASSLEAGVGGNTIYF
TRBV12-3/TRBV12-4	18	CASSLAETQGGGLYEQYF
TRBV29-1	14	CSVEREVSYNEQFF
TRBV7-8	16	CASSLGLAGGLNTQYF
TRBV28	13	CASSFRVDTEAFF
TRBV29-1	13	CSVPAWAGRGAFF
TRBV7-9	16	CASSGHLTDANYGYTF
TRBV29-1	12	CSVRAGGETQYF
TRBV27	14	CASSWAGDPYEQYF
TRBV10-2	15	CASKGTVRNTGELFF
TRBV27	13	CASSTGAEDGYTF
TRBV20-1	15	CSARDGGEAKNIQYF
TRBV6-5	12	CASSYGRTEAFF
TRBV7-2	16	CASSPPTGEKSYEQYF
TRBV7-2	15	CASSFPGGLTSEAFF
TRBV30	14	CAWSLWGVGETQYF
TRBV2	14	CASRRGARGTEAFF
TRBV28	16	CASSLLWGSSYNEQFF
TRBV7-6	13	CASTHRGEETQYF
TRBV7-2	12	CASSSTDYEQYF
TRBV4-3	14	CASSHPGLGETQYF
TRBV12-3/TRBV12-4	15	CASSSLTEGGETQYF
TRBV9	14	CASSASGGTDTQYF
TRBV20-1	11	CSASIPDTQYF
TRBV27	15	CASSRLGGADNEQFF
TRBV5-1	16	CASSYRRTGVGTEAFF
TRBV27	15	CASSFAGTGSYEQYF
TRBV10-1	16	CASRAHRAQPNQPQHF
TRBV20-1	13	CSARDAGTDTQYF
TRBV28	16	CASTLYSGTGLGELFF
TRBV7-8	13	CASRGGPLYGYTF
TRBV10-3	15	CAISPGALNTGELFF
TRBV2	11	CASSMGGRQFF
TRBV29-1	10	CSVERGRTPF
TRBV11-2	17	CASSRALAGASRYEQYF
TRBV27	18	CASSLSLWDLSGANVLTF
TRBV28	14	CASAQMGLSYEQYF
TRBV4-1	17	CASSQVYNGLGNQPQHF